Reported below is one T cell receptor beta chain. Its cognate antigen is unknown. V was clipped by 4 bases and J by 1 base, with 8 bases between them. The CDR3 has 13 residues. Germline-derived CDR1 and CDR2 are SGHRS and YFSETQ. The data were obtained in a study of T cells in Graves' hyperthyroidism and ophthalmopathy. Across the study: Peripheral blood draws took place at initial diagnosis, ahead of any treatment.

Amplification of TCR beta CDR3 regions used RNA as the template. The HTBI primer set was used in a first-round RT-PCR of the TCR CDR3. TCRdb re-analysed the multiplex PCR reads in MiXCR, keeping a single row per CDR3 protein. The sample comprises 600,000 or so distinct CDR3 sequences, roughly 14% of which are singletons, and approximately 12% rests with the top ten. Study-level findings and limits: The model's output predicted ophthalmopathy at a median of roughly 6.9 months prior to onset.

Source material: blood. The receptor was isolated from a woman between 50 and 59 years old with Graves' ophthalmopathy. The gene calls are TRBV5-1 and TRBJ1-1; D not resolved. This CDR3 reads CASSVHWNTEAFF. The CDR3 coding sequence is TGCGCCAGCAGCGTTCACTGGAACACTGAAGCTTTCTTT.